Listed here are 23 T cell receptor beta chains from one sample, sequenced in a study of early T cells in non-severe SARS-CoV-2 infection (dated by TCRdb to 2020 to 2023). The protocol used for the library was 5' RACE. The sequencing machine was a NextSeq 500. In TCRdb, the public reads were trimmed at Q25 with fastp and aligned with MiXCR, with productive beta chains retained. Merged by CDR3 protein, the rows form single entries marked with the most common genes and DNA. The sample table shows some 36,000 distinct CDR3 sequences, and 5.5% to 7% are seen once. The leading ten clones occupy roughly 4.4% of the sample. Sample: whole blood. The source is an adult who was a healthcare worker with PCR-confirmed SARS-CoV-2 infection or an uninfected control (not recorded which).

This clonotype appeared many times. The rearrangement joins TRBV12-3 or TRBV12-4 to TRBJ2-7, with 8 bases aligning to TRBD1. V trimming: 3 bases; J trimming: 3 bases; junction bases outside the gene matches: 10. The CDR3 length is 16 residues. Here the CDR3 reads CASSLGPGTGRYEQYF. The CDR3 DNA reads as TGTGCCAGCAGTTTGGGACCCGGGACAGGCCGCTACGAGCAGTACTTC.

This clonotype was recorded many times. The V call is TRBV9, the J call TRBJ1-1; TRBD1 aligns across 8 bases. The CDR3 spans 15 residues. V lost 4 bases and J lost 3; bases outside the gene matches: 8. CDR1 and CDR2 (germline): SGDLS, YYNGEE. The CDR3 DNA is TGTGCCAGCAGCCCCCAGACAGGGGAGTACACTGAAGCTTTCTTT. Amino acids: CASSPQTGEYTEAFF.

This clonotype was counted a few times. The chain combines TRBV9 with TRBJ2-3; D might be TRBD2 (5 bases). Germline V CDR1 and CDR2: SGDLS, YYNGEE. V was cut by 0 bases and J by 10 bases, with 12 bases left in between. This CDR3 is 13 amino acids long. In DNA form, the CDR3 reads TGTGCCAGCAGCGTAGCCCCGGAGCGGCCGCAGTATTTT. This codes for CASSVAPERPQYF.

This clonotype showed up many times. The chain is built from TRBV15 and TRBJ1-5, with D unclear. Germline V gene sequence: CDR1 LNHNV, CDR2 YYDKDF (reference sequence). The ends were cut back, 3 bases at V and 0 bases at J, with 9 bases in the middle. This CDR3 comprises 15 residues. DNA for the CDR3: TGTGCCACCAGCAGGGCAGGAGATAGCAATCAGCCCCAGCATTTT. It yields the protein CATSRAGDSNQPQHF. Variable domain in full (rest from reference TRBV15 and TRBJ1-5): DAMVIQNPRYQVTQFGKPVTLSCSQTLNHNVMYWYQQKSSQAPKLLFHYYDKDFNNEADTPDNFQSRRPNTSFCFLDIRSPGLGDTAMYLCATSRAGDSNQPQHFGDGTRLSIL.

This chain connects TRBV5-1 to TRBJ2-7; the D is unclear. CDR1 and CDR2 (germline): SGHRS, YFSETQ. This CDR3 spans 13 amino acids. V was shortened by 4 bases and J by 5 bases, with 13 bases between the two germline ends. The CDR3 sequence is CASSPIRPNEQYF. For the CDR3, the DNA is TGCGCCAGCAGCCCAATTCGACCGAACGAGCAGTACTTC.

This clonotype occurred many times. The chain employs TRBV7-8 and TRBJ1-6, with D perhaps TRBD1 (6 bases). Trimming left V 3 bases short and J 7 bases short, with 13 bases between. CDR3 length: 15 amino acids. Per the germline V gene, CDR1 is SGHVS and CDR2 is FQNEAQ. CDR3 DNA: TGTGCCAGCAGCTTGGGGGGCGCAAGGAATTCACCCCTCCACTTT. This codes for CASSLGGARNSPLHF.

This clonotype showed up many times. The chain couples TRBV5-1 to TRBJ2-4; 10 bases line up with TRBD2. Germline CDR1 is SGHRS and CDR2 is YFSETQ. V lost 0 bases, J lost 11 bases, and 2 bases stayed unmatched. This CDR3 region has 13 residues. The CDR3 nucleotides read TGCGCCAGCAGCTTGGGACTAGCGGGCGTTCAGTACTTC. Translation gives CASSLGLAGVQYF.

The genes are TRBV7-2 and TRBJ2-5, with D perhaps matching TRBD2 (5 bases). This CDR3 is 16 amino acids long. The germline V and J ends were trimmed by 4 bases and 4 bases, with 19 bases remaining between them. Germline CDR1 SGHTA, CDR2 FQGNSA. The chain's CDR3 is CASSSTGLGEGETQYF. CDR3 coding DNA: TGTGCCAGCAGCTCAACCGGGTTAGGAGAGGGAGAGACCCAGTACTTC.

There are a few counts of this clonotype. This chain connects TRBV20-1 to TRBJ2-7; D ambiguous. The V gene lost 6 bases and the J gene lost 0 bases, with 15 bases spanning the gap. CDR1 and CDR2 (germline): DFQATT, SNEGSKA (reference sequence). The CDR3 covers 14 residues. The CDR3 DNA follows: TGCAGTGCGACCCCATCCCCCAGCTCCTACGAGCAGTACTTC. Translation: CSATPSPSSYEQYF.

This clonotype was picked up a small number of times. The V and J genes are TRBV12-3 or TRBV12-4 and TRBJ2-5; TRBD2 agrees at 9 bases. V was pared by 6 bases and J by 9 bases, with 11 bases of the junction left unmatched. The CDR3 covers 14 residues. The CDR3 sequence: CASSYLEREVPQYF. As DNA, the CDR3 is TGTGCCAGCAGCTACCTGGAGCGGGAGGTCCCCCAGTACTTC.

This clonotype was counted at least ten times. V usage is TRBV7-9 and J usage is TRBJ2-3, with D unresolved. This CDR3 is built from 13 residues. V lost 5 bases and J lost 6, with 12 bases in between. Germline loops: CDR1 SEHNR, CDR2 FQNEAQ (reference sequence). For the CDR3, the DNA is TGTGCCAGCAGCCCAGGAAAACGGGATACGCAGTATTTT. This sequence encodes CASSPGKRDTQYF.

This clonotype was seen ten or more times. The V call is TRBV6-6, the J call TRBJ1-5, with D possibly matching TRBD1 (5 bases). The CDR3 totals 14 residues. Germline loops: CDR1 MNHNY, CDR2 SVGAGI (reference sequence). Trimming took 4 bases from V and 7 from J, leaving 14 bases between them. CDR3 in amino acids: CASSSLGGRQPQHF. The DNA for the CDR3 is TGTGCCAGCAGTTCCCTGGGGGGAAGGCAGCCCCAGCATTTT.

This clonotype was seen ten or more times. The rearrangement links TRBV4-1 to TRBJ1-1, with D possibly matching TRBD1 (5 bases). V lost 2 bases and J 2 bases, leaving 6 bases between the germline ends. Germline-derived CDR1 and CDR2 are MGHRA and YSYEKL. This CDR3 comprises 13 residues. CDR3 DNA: TGCGCCAGCAGCCAATGGGACAACACTGAAGCTTTCTTT. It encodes CASSQWDNTEAFF.

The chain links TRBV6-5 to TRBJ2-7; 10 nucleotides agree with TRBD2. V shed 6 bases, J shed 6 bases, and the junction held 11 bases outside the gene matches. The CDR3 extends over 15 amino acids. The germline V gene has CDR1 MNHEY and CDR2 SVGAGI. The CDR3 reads CASSPWASGSSEQYF. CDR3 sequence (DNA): TGTGCCAGCAGCCCCTGGGCTAGCGGGAGTTCCGAGCAGTACTTC.

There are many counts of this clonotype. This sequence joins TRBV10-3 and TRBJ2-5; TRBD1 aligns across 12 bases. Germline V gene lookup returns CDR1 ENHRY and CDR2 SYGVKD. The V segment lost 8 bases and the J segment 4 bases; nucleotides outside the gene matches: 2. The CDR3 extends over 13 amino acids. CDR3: CAIGDRGRETQYF. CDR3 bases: TGTGCCATCGGGGACAGGGGGCGAGAGACCCAGTACTTC.

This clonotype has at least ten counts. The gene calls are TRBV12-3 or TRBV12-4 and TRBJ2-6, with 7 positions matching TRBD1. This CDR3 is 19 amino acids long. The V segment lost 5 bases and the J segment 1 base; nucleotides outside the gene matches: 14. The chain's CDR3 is CASSQGQILLHSGANVLTF. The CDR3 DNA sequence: TGTGCCAGCAGTCAGGGACAGATTCTTCTCCATTCTGGGGCCAACGTCCTGACTTTC.

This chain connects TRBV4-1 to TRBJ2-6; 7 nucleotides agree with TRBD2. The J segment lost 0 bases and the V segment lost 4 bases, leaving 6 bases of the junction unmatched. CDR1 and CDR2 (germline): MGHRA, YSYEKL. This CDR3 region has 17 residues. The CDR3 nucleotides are TGCGCCAGCAGCCCATCGGGAGGACGCTCTGGGGCCAACGTCCTGACTTTC. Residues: CASSPSGGRSGANVLTF.

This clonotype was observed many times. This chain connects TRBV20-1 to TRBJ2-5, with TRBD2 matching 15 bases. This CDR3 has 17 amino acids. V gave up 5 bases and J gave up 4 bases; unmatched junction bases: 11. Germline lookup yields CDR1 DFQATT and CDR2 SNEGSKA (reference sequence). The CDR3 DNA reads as TGCAGTGCTCCAACAGGACTAGCGGGAGGGATGGGAGAGACCCAGTACTTC. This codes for CSAPTGLAGGMGETQYF.

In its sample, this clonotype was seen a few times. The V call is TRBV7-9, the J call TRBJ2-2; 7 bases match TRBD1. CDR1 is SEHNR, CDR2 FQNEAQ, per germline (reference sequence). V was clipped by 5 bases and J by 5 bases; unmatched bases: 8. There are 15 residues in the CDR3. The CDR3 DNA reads TGTGCCAGCAGCGTGACAGGGAAATTAACCGGGGAGCTGTTTTTT. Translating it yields CASSVTGKLTGELFF.

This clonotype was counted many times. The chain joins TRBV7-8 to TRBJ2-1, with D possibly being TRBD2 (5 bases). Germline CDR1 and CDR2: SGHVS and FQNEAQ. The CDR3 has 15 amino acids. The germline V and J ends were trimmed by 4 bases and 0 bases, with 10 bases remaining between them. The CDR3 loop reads CASSYEGSSYNEQFF. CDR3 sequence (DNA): TGTGCCAGCAGCTACGAGGGCAGCTCCTACAATGAGCAGTTCTTC.

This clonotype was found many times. CDR3 coding DNA: TGTGCCAGCAGTTACTCGCGAGCGGGAGCACCTACTTACAATGAGCAGTTCTTC. Translation gives CASSYSRAGAPTYNEQFF. The genes are TRBV6-5 and TRBJ2-1; 8 nucleotides agree with TRBD2. The germline gives CDR1 MNHEY, CDR2 SVGAGI. This CDR3 comprises 18 residues. J gave up 4 bases and V 0 bases, and 11 bases lay outside the gene matches.

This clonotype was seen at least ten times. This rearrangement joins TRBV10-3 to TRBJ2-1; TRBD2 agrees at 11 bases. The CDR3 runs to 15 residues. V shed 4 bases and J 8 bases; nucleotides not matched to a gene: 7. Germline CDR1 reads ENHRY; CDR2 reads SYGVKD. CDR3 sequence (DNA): TGTGCCATCAGTGCAGGGCTAGCGGGAGGTGATGAGCAGTTCTTC. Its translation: CAISAGLAGGDEQFF.

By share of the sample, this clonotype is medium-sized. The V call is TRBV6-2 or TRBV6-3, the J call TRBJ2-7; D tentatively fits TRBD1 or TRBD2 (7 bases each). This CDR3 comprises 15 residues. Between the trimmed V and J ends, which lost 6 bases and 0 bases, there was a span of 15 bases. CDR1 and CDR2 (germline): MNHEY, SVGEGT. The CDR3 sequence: CASSISGDSSYEQYF. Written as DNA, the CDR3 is TGTGCCAGCAGCATCAGCGGGGACAGCTCCTACGAGCAGTACTTC.